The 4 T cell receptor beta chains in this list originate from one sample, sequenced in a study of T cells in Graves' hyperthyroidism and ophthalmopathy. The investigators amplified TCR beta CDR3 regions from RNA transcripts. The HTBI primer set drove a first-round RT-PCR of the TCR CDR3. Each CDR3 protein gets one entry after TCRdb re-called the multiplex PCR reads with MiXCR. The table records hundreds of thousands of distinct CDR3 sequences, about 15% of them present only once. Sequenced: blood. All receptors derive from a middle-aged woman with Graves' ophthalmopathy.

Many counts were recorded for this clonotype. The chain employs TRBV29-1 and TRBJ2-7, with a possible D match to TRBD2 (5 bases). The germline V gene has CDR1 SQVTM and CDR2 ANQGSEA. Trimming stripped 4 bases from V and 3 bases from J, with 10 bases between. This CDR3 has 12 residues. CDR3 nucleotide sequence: TGCAGCGTTGCGGACGGGATCTACGAGCAGTACTTC. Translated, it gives CSVADGIYEQYF.

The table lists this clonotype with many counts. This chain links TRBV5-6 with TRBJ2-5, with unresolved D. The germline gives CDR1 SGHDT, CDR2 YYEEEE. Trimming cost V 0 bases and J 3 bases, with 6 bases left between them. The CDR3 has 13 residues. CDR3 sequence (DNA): TGTGCCAGCAGCTTGGAAGAGGAAGAGACCCAGTACTTC. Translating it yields CASSLEEEETQYF.

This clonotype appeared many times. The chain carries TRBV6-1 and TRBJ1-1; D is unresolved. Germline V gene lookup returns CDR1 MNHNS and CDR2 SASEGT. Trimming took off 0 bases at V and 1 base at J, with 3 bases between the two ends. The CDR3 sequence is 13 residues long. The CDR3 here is CASSEAGNTEAFF. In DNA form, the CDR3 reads TGTGCCAGCAGTGAAGCCGGGAACACTGAAGCTTTCTTT.

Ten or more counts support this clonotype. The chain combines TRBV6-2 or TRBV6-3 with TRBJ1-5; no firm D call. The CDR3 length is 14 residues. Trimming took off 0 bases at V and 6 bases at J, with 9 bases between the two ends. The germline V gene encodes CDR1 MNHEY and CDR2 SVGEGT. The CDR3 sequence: CASSYSNIGQPQHF. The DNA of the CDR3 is TGTGCCAGCAGTTACTCGAATATAGGTCAGCCCCAGCATTTT.